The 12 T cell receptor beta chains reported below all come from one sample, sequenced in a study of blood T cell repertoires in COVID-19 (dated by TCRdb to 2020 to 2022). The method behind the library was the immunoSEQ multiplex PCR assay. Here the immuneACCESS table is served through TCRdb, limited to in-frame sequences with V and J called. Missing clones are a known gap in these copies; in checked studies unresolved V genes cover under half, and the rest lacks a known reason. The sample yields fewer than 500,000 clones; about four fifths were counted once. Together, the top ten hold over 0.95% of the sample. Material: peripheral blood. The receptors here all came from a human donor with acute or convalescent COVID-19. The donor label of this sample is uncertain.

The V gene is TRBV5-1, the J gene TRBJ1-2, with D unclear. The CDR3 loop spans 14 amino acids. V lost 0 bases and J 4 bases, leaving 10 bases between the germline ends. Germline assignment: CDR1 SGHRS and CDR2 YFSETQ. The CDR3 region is CASSLGVEAYGYTF. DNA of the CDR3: TGCGCCAGCAGCTTGGGGGTGGAGGCCTATGGCTACACCTTC.

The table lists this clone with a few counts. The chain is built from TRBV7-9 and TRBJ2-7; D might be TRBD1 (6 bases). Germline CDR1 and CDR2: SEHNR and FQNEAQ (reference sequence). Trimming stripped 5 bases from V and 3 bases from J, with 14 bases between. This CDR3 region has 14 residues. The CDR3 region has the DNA TGTGCCAGCAGCCTACACGGACAGAACTACGAGCAGTACTTC. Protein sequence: CASSLHGQNYEQYF.

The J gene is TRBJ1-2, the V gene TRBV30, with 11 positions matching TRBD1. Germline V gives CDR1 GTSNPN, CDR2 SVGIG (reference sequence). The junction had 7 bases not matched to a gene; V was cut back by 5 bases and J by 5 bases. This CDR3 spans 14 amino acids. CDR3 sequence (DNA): TGTGCCTGGTCCGGGACAGGGGGAGGGTATGGCTACACCTTC. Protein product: CAWSGTGGGYGYTF.

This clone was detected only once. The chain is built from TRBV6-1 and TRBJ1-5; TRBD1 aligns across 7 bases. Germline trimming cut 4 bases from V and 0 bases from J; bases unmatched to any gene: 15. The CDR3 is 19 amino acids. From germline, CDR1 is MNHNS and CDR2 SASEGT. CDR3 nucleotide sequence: TGTGCCAGCAGTGTCCGCTCCGGGACAGCCGAATATAGCAATCAGCCCCAGCATTTT. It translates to CASSVRSGTAEYSNQPQHF.

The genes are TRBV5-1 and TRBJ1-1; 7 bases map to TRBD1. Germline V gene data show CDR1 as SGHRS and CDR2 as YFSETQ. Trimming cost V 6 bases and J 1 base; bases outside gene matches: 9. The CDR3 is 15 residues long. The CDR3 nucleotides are TGCGCCAGCAATCCGTGGGACAGCCAGAACACTGAAGCTTTCTTT. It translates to CASNPWDSQNTEAFF.

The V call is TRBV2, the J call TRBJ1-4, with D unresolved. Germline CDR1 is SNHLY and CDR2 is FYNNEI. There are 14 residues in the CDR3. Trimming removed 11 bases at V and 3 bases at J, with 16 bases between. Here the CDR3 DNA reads TGTGCCGGGCGCCCCGGCTCGGCTAATGAAAAACTGTTTTTT. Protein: CAGRPGSANEKLFF.

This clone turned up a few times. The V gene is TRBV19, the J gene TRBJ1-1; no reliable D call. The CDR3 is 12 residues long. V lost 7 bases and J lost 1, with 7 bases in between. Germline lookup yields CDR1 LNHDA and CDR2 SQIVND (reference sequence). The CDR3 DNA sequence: TGTGCCAGTACCCAGTCGAACACTGAAGCTTTCTTT. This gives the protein CASTQSNTEAFF. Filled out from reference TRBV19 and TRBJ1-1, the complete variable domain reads DGGITQSPKYLFRKEGQNVTLSCEQNLNHDAMYWYRQDPGQGLRLIYYSQIVNDFQKGDIAEGYSVSREKKESFPLTVTSAQKNPTAFYLCASTQSNTEAFFGQGTRLTVV.

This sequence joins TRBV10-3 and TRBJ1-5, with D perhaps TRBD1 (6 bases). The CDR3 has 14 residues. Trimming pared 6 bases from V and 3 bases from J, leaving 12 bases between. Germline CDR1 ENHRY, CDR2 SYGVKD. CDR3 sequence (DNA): TGTGCCATCAGGGACAGCCTCAACAATCAGCCCCAGCATTTT. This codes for CAIRDSLNNQPQHF.

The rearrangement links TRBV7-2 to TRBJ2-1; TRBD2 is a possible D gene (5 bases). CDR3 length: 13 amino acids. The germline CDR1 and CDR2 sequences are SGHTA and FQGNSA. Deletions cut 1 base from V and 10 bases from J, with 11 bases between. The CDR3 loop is CASSLESGAEQFF. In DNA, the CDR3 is TGTGCCAGCAGCTTAGAGAGCGGCGCGGAGCAGTTCTTC.

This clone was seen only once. In DNA, the CDR3 is TGCGCCAGCAGCTCTCGCATCGGACAGGGTAAAGGGGGCGAGCAGTACTTC. It codes for CASSSRIGQGKGGEQYF. This rearrangement joins TRBV5-1 to TRBJ2-7, with TRBD1 identical over 8 bases. The CDR3 sequence is 17 residues long. The junction had 17 bases not matched to a gene; V was cut back by 3 bases and J by 6 bases. Germline assignment: CDR1 SGHRS and CDR2 YFSETQ.

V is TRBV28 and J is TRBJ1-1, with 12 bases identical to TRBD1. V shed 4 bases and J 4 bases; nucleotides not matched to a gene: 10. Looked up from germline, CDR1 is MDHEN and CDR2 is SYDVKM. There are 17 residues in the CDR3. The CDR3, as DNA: TGTGCCAGCAGTTCACCGGGACAGGGGGCGCGAAGCACTGAAGCTTTCTTT. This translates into CASSSPGQGARSTEAFF.

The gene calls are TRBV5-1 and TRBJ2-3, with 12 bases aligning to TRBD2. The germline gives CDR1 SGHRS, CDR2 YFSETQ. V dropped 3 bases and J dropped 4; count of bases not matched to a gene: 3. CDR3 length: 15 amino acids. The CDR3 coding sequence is TGCGCCAGCAGCTGGACTAGCGGGGTCGCAGATACGCAGTATTTT. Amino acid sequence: CASSWTSGVADTQYF.